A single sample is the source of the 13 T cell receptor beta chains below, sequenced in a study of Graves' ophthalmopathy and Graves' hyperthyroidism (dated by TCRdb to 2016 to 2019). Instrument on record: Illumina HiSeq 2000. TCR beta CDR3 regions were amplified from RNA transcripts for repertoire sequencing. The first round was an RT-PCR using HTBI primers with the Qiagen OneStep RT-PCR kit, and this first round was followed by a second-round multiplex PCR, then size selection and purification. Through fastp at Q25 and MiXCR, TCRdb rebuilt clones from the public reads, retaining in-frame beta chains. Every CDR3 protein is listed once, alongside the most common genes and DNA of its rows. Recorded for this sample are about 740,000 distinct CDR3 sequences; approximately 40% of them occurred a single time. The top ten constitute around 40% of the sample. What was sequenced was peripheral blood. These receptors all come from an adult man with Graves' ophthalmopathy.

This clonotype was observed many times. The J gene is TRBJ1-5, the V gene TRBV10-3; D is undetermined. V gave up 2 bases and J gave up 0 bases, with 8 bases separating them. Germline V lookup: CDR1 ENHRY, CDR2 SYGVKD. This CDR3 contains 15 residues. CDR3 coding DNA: TGTGCCATCAGTGAGGGCCACGCTAGCAATCAGCCCCAGCATTTT. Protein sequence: CAISEGHASNQPQHF.

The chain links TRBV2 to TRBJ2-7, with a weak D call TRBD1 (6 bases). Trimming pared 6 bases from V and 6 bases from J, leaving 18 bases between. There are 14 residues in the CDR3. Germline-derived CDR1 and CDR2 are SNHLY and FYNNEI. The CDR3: CASSQTPGHLEQYF. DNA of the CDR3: TGTGCCAGCAGCCAGACACCGGGACATCTCGAGCAGTACTTC.

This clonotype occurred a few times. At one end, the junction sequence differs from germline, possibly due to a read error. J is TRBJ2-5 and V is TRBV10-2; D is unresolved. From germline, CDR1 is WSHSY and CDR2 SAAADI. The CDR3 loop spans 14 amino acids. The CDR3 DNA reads TGTGCCAGCAGCGTGATGAGTCGCTGGGAGACCCAGTACTTC. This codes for CASSVMSRWETQYF.

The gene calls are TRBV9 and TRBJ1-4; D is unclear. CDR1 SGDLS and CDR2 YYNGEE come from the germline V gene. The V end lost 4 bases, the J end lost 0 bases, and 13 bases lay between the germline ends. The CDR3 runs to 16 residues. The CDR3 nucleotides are TGTGCCAGCAGCCAACTTAGATGGGCAACTAATGAAAAACTGTTTTTT. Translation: CASSQLRWATNEKLFF. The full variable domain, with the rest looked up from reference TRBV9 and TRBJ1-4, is DSGVTQTPKHLITATGQRVTLRCSPRSGDLSVYWYQQSLDQGLQFLIQYYNGEERAKGNILERFSAQQFPDLHSELNLSSLELGDSALYFCASSQLRWATNEKLFFGSGTQLSVL.

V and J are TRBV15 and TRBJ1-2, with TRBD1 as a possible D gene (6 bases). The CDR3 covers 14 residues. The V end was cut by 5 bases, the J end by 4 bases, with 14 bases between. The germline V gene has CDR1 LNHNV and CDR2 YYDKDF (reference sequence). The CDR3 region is CATSQKRTAYGYTF. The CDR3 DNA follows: TGTGCCACCAGCCAGAAGAGGACAGCCTATGGCTACACCTTC. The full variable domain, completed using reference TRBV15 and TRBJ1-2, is DAMVIQNPRYQVTQFGKPVTLSCSQTLNHNVMYWYQQKSSQAPKLLFHYYDKDFNNEADTPDNFQSRRPNTSFCFLDIRSPGLGDTAMYLCATSQKRTAYGYTFGSGTRLTVV.

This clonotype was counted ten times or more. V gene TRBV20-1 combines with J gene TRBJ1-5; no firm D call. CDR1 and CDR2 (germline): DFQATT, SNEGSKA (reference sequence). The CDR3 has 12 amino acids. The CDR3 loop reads CSAPAPNQPQHF. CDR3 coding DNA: TGCAGCGCCCCGGCCCCGAATCAGCCCCAGCATTTT.

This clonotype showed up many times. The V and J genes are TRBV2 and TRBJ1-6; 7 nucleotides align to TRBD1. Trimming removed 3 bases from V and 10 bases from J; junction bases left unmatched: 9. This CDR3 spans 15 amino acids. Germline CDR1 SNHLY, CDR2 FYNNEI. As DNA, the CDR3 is TGTGCCAGCAGTGATGCCAGGGGGTACGGATCACCCCTCCACTTT. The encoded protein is CASSDARGYGSPLHF. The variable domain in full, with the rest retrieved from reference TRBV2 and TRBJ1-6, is EPEVTQTPSHQVTQMGQEVILRCVPISNHLYFYWYRQILGQKVEFLVSFYNNEISEKSEIFDDQFSVERPDGSNFTLKIRSTKLEDSAMYFCASSDARGYGSPLHFGNGTRLTVT.

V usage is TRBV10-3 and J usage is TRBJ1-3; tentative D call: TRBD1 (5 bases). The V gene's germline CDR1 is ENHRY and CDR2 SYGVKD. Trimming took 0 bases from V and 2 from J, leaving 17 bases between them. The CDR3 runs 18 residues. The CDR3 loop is CAISESPQGEGPGNTIYF. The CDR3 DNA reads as TGTGCCATCAGTGAGTCCCCCCAGGGAGAGGGCCCTGGAAACACCATATATTTT.

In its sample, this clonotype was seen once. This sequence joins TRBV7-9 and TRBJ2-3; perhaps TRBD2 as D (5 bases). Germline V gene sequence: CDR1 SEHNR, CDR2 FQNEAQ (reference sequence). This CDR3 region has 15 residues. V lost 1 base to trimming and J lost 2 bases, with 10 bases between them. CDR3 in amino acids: CASSLGLGLTDTQYF. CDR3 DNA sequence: TGTGCCAGCAGCTTAGGCCTAGGACTCACAGATACGCAGTATTTT.

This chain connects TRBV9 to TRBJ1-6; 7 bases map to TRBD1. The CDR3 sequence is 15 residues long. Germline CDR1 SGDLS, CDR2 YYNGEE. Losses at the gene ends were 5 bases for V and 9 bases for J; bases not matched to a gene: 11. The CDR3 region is CASSLPGTAASPLHF. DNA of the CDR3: TGTGCCAGCAGTTTACCCGGGACAGCGGCTTCACCCCTCCACTTT. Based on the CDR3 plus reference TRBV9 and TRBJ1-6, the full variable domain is DSGVTQTPKHLITATGQRVTLRCSPRSGDLSVYWYQQSLDQGLQFLIQYYNGEERAKGNILERFSAQQFPDLHSELNLSSLELGDSALYFCASSLPGTAASPLHFGNGTRLTVT.

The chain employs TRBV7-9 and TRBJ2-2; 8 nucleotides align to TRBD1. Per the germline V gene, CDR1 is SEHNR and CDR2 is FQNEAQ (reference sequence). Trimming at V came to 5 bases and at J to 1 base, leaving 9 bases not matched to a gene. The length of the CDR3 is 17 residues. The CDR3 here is CASSQDQGAMNTGELFF. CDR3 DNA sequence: TGTGCCAGCAGCCAAGATCAGGGGGCGATGAACACCGGGGAGCTGTTTTTT.

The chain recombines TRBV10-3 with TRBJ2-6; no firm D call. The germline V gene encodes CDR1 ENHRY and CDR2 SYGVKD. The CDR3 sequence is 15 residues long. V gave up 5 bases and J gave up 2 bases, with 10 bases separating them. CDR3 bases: TGTGCCATCAGTTACTTGGTTCCTGGGGCCAACGTCCTGACTTTC. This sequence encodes CAISYLVPGANVLTF.

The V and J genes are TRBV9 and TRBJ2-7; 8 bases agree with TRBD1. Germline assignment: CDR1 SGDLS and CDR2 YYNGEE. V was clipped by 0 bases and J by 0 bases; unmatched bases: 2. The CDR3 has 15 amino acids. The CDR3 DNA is TGTGCCAGCAGCGTAGGGGGACAGGCCTCCTACGAGCAGTACTTC. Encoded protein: CASSVGGQASYEQYF.